These T cell receptor beta chains were read from a single sample in a study of blood T cell repertoires in COVID-19. Assay: immunoSEQ multiplex PCR; the TCRdb copy retains only in-frame clones and omits some. The profile covers under 85,000 clones, with 84% appearing a single time and 3% to 4.5% taken by the ten largest. Sequences were obtained from peripheral blood. The receptors derive from a man aged 50-60 years with acute or convalescent COVID-19. Both conserved end residues are part of each CDR3. Fields, in order: D gene, V gene, J gene, CDR3 protein, CDR3 DNA. The D gene is left open where the match is weak.

.	TRBV27	TRBJ1-3	CASSSRGSGNTIYF	TGTGCCAGCAGTAGCAGGGGCTCTGGAAACACCATATATTTT
.	TRBV15	TRBJ2-3	CATSRARAVGTQYF	TGTGCCACCAGCAGAGCTAGAGCGGTGGGTACGCAGTATTTT
TRBD1	TRBV5-1	TRBJ2-7	CASSSGTGSYEQYF	TGCGCCAGCAGCTCGGGGACAGGCAGCTACGAGCAGTACTTC
TRBD1	TRBV5-6	TRBJ2-7	CASSLFGTGEEEQYF	TGTGCCAGCAGCTTGTTTGGGACAGGGGAAGAAGAGCAGTACTTC
TRBD2	TRBV9	TRBJ2-7	CASSGAGGPSYEQYF	TGTGCCAGCAGTGGAGCGGGAGGGCCCTCCTACGAGCAGTACTTC
TRBD1	TRBV19	TRBJ1-2	CASSIGTGRNYGYTF	TGTGCCAGTAGTATAGGGACAGGACGTAACTATGGCTACACCTTC
TRBD1	TRBV19	TRBJ2-1	CASSLGTGDIPSEQFF	TGTGCCAGTAGTCTGGGGACAGGGGACATCCCCTCTGAGCAGTTCTTC
.	TRBV6-1	TRBJ1-6	CASSEASVSPLHF	TGTGCCAGCAGTGAAGCGTCGGTATCACCCCTCCACTTT
.	TRBV10-1	TRBJ2-2	CASRNSGGELFF	TGCGCCAGCAGAAATTCGGGCGGGGAGCTGTTTTTT
TRBD2	TRBV18	TRBJ2-2	CASSPPASGTNTGELFF	TGTGCCAGCTCACCACCGGCTAGCGGAACAAACACCGGGGAGCTGTTTTTT